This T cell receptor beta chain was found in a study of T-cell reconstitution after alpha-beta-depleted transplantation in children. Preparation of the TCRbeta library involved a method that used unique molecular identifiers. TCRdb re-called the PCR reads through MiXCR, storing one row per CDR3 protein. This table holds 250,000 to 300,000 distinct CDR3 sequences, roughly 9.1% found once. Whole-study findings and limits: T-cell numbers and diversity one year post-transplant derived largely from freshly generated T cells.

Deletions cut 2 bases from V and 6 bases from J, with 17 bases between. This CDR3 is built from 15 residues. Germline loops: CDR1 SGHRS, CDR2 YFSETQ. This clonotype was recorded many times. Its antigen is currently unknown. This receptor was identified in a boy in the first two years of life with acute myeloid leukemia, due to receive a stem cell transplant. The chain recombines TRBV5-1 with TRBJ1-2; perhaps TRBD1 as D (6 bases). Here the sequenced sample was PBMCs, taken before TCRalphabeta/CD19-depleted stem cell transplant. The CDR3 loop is CASSFSGEGGNGYTF. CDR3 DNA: TGCGCCAGCAGCTTCTCCGGAGAGGGGGGAAATGGCTACACCTTC.